Listed here is a single T cell receptor (beta chain). The specificity of this receptor is unknown. Preparation of the library involved 5' RACE. The input for every TCR library was approximately 3,500 ng of total RNA. For each sample, cDNA synthesis with SMARTScribe reverse transcriptase was split into eight separate reactions. During cDNA synthesis, template switching introduced unique molecular identifiers that contained a 6-nucleotide sample barcode. TCRalpha and TCRbeta cDNA was amplified by two nested PCRs of around 15 and 9 cycles, with bead purification after each PCR. Before amplification, the cDNA was treated with uracil DNA-glycosylase and purified using the QIAquick PCR purification kit. The second PCR added Illumina TruSeq-compatible adapters along with sample-specific barcodes. TapeStation and Qubit were used to check library quality and concentration, and 5 ng of each library went into the pool. Sequencing of pooled libraries was carried out on an Illumina HiSeq2500 single-index Rapid Run using 2 x 100 bp reads and custom sequencing primers. As for the original processing: MiGEC version 1.2.6 was used for UMI-based consensus assembly to correct PCR and sequencing errors. V(D)J alignment, clonotype assembly and CDR3 extraction were performed with MiXCR version 2.1.1. Normalisation of gene usage, clonotype sharing and MAIT/NKT TCR abundance was achieved by analysing the top 1000, 10 000 and 20 000 clonotypes per sample. After downsampling to 27 000 UMIs, diversity was calculated as the inverse Simpson index using the vegan R package. Paired Mann-Whitney U tests on discordant twin pairs were used, with Benjamini-Hochberg multiple-testing correction. TCRdb reprocessed the raw reads; every CDR3 protein sequence is a single record, and DNA is not supplied. The V and J calls were not made by the authors but by TCRdb's processing. Per the sample table, the count is a few hundred thousand distinct CDR3 sequences. The ten largest make up approximately 5.4% of the sample.

This entry is derived from a study of monozygotic twins with inflammatory bowel disease (dated 2019 in TCRdb). With respect to the entire study: A total of 28 monozygotic twin pairs were included in the full study, comprising nine German pairs (four IBD-concordant, five IBD-discordant) and 19 IBD-discordant Danish pairs. Each individual had, on average, about 151 000 unique TCRalpha sequences and 181 000 unique TCRbeta sequences available for analysis. Within discordant pairs, disease-associated traits were sought mainly by comparing IBD patients with their genetically identical healthy co-twins.

From each donor, a 2.5 ml peripheral blood sample was collected into PAXgene tubes and kept at -80 degrees C. Without T cell sorting, total RNA was isolated from whole blood using the PAXgene blood miRNA kit on an automated QIAcube. Peripheral blood from monozygotic twin pairs, either concordant or discordant for inflammatory bowel disease, underwent deep TCRalpha and TCRbeta repertoire profiling that used unique molecular barcoding. Smoking habits were recorded for all twin pairs, and individuals were classified as current, former or never smokers. General study outcomes and caveats: No single strong signal or clonotype linked to IBD turned up in the results, so the idea that one exists was not supported. Concordant and discordant twins showed no difference in repertoire similarity, possibly because of limited statistical power. Distinction between different T cell subtypes could not be achieved in the analysis. Fewer clonotypes were shared with other individuals by IBD patients than by healthy twins, most markedly in patients showing signs of disease activity. A decrease in TCRbeta repertoire diversity, as measured by inverse Simpson index, was observed in IBD patients compared with their healthy co-twins. Background noise and inter-individual variability may have been introduced into the repertoires by the differing immunosuppressive treatments among patients.

According to the germline V gene (reference sequence), CDR1 reads LGHDT and CDR2 reads YNNKEL. The CDR3 runs 12 amino acids, cysteine and phenylalanine included. Only the protein is on record. The chain couples TRBV3-1 to TRBJ2-7; the D call of TRBD1 rests on TCRdb alone, since no DNA is present to check it. This TCR came from a human donor with ulcerative colitis or Crohn's disease, or a healthy co-twin of an affected twin (not recorded which). The sample was blood. CDR3 loop: CASSPTAGGVRF.